This passage covers 3 T cell receptor beta chains from one sample sequenced in a study of beta chain features in type 1 diabetes. Sequencing targeted expressed TCRB transcripts, as all isolated RNA had been reverse transcribed. Only in-frame clones appear in the TCRdb table, and some are missing; sequencing was by immunoSEQ multiplex PCR. The sample lists 850,000 to 900,000 clones, 17% seen once, with 0.023% in the top ten. Sample: naive CD4+ T cells from blood. The source is a woman between 18 and 30 years old in good health.

The gene calls are TRBV7-2 and TRBJ2-1, with 9 bases that match TRBD2. V was clipped by 4 bases and J by 4 bases; unmatched bases: 17. CDR1 and CDR2 (germline): SGHTA, FQGNSA. This CDR3 has 19 residues. CDR3 protein: CASSSQGLAGTLGYNEQFF. The CDR3 DNA sequence: TGTGCCAGCAGCTCCCAAGGGCTAGCGGGAACACTGGGGTACAATGAGCAGTTCTTC.

The rearrangement joins TRBV29-1 to TRBJ2-3; 9 bases match TRBD2. V lost 4 bases, J lost 7 bases, and 9 bases stayed unmatched. This CDR3 comprises 14 residues. Per germline, CDR1 SQVTM and CDR2 ANQGSEA. The CDR3 loop is CSVAYASGTNTQYF. The CDR3, as DNA: TGCAGCGTTGCTTATGCTAGCGGGACAAATACGCAGTATTTT.

The chain links TRBV6-5 to TRBJ2-5; maybe TRBD1 (5 bases). Germline values: CDR1 MNHEY, CDR2 SVGAGI. V was trimmed by 9 bases and J by 4 bases, leaving 18 bases between them. CDR3 size: 14 residues. The CDR3 region has the DNA TGTGCCAGTCAGCAGGGTCAGACCATAGAGACCCAGTACTTC. Its protein is CASQQGQTIETQYF.